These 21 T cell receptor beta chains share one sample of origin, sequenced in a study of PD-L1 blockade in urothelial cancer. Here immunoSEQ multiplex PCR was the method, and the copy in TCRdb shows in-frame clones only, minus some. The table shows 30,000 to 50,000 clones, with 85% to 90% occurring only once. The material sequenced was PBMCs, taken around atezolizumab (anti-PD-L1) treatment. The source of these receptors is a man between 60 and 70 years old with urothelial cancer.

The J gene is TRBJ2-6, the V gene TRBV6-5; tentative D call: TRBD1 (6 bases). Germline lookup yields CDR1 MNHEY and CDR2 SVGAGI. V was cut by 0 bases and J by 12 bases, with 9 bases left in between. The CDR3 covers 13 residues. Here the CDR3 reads CASSYSPTGVLTF. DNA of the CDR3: TGTGCCAGCAGTTACTCGCCGACAGGCGTCCTGACTTTC.

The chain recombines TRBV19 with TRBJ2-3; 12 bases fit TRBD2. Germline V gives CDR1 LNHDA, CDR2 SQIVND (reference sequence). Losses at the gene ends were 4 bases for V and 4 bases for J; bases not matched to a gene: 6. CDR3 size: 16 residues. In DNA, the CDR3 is TGTGCCAGTAGTAGGATACTAGCGGGAGGCCCAGATACGCAGTATTTT. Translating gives CASSRILAGGPDTQYF.

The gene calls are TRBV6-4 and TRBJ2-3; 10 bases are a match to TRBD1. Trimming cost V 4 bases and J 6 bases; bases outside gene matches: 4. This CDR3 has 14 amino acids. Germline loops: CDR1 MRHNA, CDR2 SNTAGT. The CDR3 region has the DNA TGTGCCAGCAGTGGACAGGGGGCAGGGGATACGCAGTATTTT. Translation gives CASSGQGAGDTQYF.

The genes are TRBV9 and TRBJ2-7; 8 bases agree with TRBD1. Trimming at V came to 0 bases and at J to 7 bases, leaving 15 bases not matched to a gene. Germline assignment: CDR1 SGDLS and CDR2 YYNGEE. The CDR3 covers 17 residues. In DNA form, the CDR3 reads TGTGCCAGCAGCGTAGATCCCCAGGGGGCTTCGCCGGGAGAGCAGTACTTC. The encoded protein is CASSVDPQGASPGEQYF.

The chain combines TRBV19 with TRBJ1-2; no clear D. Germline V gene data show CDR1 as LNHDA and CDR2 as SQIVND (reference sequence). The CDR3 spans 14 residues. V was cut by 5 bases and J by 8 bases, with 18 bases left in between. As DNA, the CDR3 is TGTGCCAGTAGTCCAGGCCCCGAGGGCGGCGGCTACACCTTC. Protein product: CASSPGPEGGGYTF. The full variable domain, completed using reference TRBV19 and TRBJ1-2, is DGGITQSPKYLFRKEGQNVTLSCEQNLNHDAMYWYRQDPGQGLRLIYYSQIVNDFQKGDIAEGYSVSREKKESFPLTVTSAQKNPTAFYLCASSPGPEGGGYTFGSGTRLTVV.

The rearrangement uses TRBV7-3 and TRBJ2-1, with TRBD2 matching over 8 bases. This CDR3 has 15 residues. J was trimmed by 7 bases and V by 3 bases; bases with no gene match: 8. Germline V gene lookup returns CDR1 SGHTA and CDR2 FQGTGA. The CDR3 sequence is CASSLRVAGRNEQFF. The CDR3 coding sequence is TGTGCCAGCAGCTTGAGGGTAGCGGGGCGGAATGAGCAGTTCTTC.

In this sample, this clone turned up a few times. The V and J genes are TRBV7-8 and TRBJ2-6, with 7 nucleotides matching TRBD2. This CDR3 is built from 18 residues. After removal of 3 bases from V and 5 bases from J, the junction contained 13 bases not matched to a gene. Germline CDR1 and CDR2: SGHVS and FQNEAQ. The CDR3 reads CASSFPTALGGRANVLTF. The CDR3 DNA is TGTGCCAGCAGCTTTCCGACAGCCTTGGGGGGGAGGGCCAACGTCCTGACTTTC.

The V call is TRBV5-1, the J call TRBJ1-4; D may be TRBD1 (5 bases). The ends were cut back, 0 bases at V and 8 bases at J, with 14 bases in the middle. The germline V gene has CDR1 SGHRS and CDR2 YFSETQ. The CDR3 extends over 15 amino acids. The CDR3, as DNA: TGCGCCAGCAGCTTGGTGGCAGGGAAGGAGGAAAAACTGTTTTTT. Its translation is CASSLVAGKEEKLFF.

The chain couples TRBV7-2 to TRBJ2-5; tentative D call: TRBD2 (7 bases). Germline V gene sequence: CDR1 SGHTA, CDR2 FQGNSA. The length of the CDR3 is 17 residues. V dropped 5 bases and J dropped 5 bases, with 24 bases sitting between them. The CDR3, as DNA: TGTGCCAGCAGCCCTGGGCCGGGGAGGGGGGCCGGGGAGACCCAGTACTTC. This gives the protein CASSPGPGRGAGETQYF.

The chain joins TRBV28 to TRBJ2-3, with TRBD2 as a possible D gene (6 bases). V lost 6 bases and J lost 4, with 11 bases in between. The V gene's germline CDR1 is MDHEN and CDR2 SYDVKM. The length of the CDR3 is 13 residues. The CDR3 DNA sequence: TGTGCCAGCAGGATGACTAGAGCAGATACGCAGTATTTT. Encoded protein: CASRMTRADTQYF.

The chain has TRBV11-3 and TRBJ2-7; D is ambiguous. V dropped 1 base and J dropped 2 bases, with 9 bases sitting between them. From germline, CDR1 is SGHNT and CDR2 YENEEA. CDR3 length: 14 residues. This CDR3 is CASSLVLMAYEQYF. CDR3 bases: TGTGCCAGCAGCTTAGTGCTAATGGCCTACGAGCAGTACTTC.

The CDR3 here is CASSPGTAYGYTF. Here the CDR3 DNA reads TGCGCCAGCAGTCCCGGGACAGCCTATGGCTACACCTTC. The genes are TRBV4-3 and TRBJ1-2; TRBD1 matches at 7 bases. The CDR3 sequence is 13 residues long. V shed 6 bases, J shed 4 bases, and the junction held 5 bases outside the gene matches. Per germline, CDR1 LGHNA and CDR2 YSLEER.

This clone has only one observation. CDR3 protein: CASSLEGTALAKNIQYF. The CDR3 bases are TGTGCCAGCAGCTTAGAGGGGACAGCTTTAGCCAAAAACATTCAGTACTTC. J is TRBJ2-4 and V is TRBV7-2; 7 nucleotides match TRBD1. The trim removed 1 base at V and 0 bases at J, leaving 6 bases unmatched. CDR1 and CDR2 (germline): SGHTA, FQGNSA. The CDR3 loop spans 17 amino acids.

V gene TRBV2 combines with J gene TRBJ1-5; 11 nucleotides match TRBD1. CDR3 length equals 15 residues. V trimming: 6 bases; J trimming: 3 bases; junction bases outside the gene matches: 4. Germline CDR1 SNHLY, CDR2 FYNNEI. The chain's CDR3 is CASRGTGGNNQPQHF. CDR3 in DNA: TGTGCCAGCAGAGGGACAGGGGGGAACAATCAGCCCCAGCATTTT.

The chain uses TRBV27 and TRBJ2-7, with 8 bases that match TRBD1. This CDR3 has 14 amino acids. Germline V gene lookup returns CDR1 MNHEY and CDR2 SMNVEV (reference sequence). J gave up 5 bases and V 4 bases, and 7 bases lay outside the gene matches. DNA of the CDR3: TGTGCCAGCAGTTCCCCGGACAGGGCCCACGAGCAGTACTTC. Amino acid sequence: CASSSPDRAHEQYF.

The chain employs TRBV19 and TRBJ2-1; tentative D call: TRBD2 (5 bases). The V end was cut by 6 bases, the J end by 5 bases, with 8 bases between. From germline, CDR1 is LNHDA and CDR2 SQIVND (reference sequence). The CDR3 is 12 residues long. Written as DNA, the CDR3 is TGTGCCAGTAGATACGGGGACAATGAGCAGTTCTTC. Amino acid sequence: CASRYGDNEQFF.

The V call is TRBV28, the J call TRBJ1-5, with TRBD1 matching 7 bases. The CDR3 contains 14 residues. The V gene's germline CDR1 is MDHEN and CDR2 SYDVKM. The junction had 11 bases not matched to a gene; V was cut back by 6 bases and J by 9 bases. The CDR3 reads CASSPKTGDRPQHF. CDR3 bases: TGTGCCAGCAGCCCTAAAACAGGGGATCGGCCCCAGCATTTT.

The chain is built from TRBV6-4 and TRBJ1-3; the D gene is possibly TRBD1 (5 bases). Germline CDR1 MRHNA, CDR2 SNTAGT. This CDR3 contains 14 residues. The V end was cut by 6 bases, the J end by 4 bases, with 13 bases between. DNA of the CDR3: TGTGCCAGCAGGGGGGGGTCGGCCGGAAACACCATATATTTT. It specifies CASRGGSAGNTIYF.

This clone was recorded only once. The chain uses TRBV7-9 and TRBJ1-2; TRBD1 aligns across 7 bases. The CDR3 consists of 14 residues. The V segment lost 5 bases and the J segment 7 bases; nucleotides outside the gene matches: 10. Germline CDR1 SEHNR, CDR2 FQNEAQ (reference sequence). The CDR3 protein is CASSLKGAGSGYTF. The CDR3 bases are TGTGCCAGCAGCCTAAAGGGGGCCGGTAGTGGCTACACCTTC. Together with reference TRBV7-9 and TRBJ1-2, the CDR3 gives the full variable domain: DTGVSQNPRHKITKRGQNVTFRCDPISEHNRLYWYRQTLGQGPEFLTYFQNEAQLEKSRLLSDRFSAERPKGSFSTLEIQRTEQGDSAMYLCASSLKGAGSGYTFGSGTRLTVV.

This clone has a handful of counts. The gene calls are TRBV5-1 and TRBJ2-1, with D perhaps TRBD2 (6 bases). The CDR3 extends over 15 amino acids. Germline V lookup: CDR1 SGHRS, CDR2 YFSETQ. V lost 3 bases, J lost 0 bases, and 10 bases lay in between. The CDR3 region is CASSSISGSYNEQFF. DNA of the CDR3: TGCGCCAGCAGCTCCATTAGCGGCTCCTACAATGAGCAGTTCTTC.

The CDR3 DNA is TGTGCCAGCTCACCCCGGGACTTTCAAGAGACCCAGTACTTC. Its protein is CASSPRDFQETQYF. The chain joins TRBV18 to TRBJ2-5; TRBD2 might be the D (6 bases). The CDR3 runs to 14 residues. Looked up from germline, CDR1 is KGHSH and CDR2 is LQKENI. Trimming cost V 3 bases and J 2 bases, with 10 bases left between them.